This T cell receptor (beta chain) was captured in a study of beta chain features in type 1 diabetes. Study results and caveats: TCRB CDR3s were moderately but significantly shorter in Type 1 diabetes patients in all four CD4+ subsets.

This clone has just a few counts. The antigen is unknown. V lost 0 bases to trimming and J lost 3 bases, with 9 bases between them. The CDR3 covers 14 residues. CDR1 SGHRS and CDR2 YFSETQ come from the germline V gene. Reverse transcribing all isolated RNA meant expressed TCRB transcripts were sequenced. Assay: immunoSEQ multiplex PCR; the TCRdb copy retains only in-frame clones and omits some. Seen here are more than 300,000 clones, roughly a tenth observed once, and the top ten hold less than 0.65%. The genes are TRBV5-1 and TRBJ2-5, with D unresolved. Sequencing was performed on central memory CD4+ T cells from blood. The source is a man aged 30 to 39 with type 1 diabetes. In nucleotides, the CDR3 is TGCGCCAGCAGCTTGGGTGGGCAGGAAGAGACCCAGTACTTC. Translation: CASSLGGQEETQYF.